Presented here are 9 T cell receptor beta chains from one specimen sequenced in a study of cytomegalovirus exposure and HLA in healthy donors. The method was immunoSEQ multiplex PCR; TCRdb's version includes in-frame clones alone and lacks a portion of them. The sample carries hundreds of thousands of clones, 85% to 90% recorded once. The sequencing sample was made of PBMCs. The source is a woman aged 18 to 35 in good health and CMV-seronegative.

The chain recombines TRBV11-1 with TRBJ2-3; TRBD1 matches at 8 bases. The V and J ends lost 5 bases and 2 bases, in that order; junction bases with no gene match: 3. CDR1 is SGHAT and CDR2 is FQDESV in the germline V gene (reference sequence). The CDR3 covers 14 residues. The CDR3 DNA reads as TGTGCCAGCAGCCTGGACAGGGCCACAGATACGCAGTATTTT. Protein product: CASSLDRATDTQYF. The entire variable domain, with the rest obtained from reference TRBV11-1 and TRBJ2-3, is as follows: EAEVAQSPRYKITEKSQAVAFWCDPISGHATLYWYRQILGQGPELLVQFQDESVVDDSQLPKDRFSAERLKGVDSTLKIQPAELGDSAMYLCASSLDRATDTQYFGPGTRLTVL.

The J gene is TRBJ2-1, the V gene TRBV5-1; 12 bases line up with TRBD2. CDR1 SGHRS and CDR2 YFSETQ come from the germline V gene. The CDR3 has 16 residues. J was trimmed by 4 bases and V by 4 bases; bases with no gene match: 6. The CDR3 nucleotides are TGCGCCAGCAGCCCCTACGGACTAGCGGGGTACAATGAGCAGTTCTTC. Translation gives CASSPYGLAGYNEQFF.

The table lists this clone with a count of one. V gene TRBV9 combines with J gene TRBJ1-5; D gene unclear. Trimming pared 0 bases from V and 3 bases from J, leaving 4 bases between. CDR1 and CDR2 from the germline V gene are SGDLS and YYNGEE. The CDR3 contains 13 residues. CDR3 DNA sequence: TGTGCCAGCAGCGTAGGAGACAATCAGCCCCAGCATTTT. Amino acid sequence: CASSVGDNQPQHF.

The chain has TRBV19 and TRBJ1-2; D gene unclear. The V end lost 7 bases, the J end lost 8 bases, and 11 bases lay between the germline ends. The CDR3 has 11 residues. Germline V gene data show CDR1 as LNHDA and CDR2 as SQIVND (reference sequence). The CDR3 nucleotides are TGTGCCAGTATCGGGTCGGGGGGCTACACCTTC. It translates to CASIGSGGYTF. The complete variable domain, with remaining parts taken from reference TRBV19 and TRBJ1-2, reads DGGITQSPKYLFRKEGQNVTLSCEQNLNHDAMYWYRQDPGQGLRLIYYSQIVNDFQKGDIAEGYSVSREKKESFPLTVTSAQKNPTAFYLCASIGSGGYTFGSGTRLTVV.

This clone was observed once. The gene calls are TRBV2 and TRBJ1-2, with 8 bases matching TRBD1. Germline V gene sequence: CDR1 SNHLY, CDR2 FYNNEI. This CDR3 is built from 15 residues. Losses at the gene ends were 6 bases for V and 0 bases for J; bases not matched to a gene: 6. CDR3 sequence reads: CASSDTGGANYGYTF. In nucleotides, the CDR3 is TGTGCCAGCAGCGACACAGGGGGAGCTAACTATGGCTACACCTTC.

This clone showed up just once. The chain links TRBV9 to TRBJ1-2; the D is unclear. There are 11 residues in the CDR3. V lost 4 bases to trimming and J lost 2 bases, with 3 bases between them. Germline values: CDR1 SGDLS, CDR2 YYNGEE. The CDR3 nucleotides are TGTGCCAGCAGCTTAAACTATGGCTACACCTTC. This sequence encodes CASSLNYGYTF.

The V and J genes are TRBV4-3 and TRBJ2-1, with D uncertain. Germline V gives CDR1 LGHNA, CDR2 YSLEER. CDR3 length equals 17 residues. V gave up 0 bases and J gave up 0 bases, with 12 bases separating them. CDR3 in amino acids: CASSQEYSFFSYNEQFF. The CDR3 bases are TGCGCCAGCAGCCAAGAGTACAGCTTTTTCTCCTACAATGAGCAGTTCTTC.

The J gene is TRBJ1-6, the V gene TRBV15; D ambiguous. The germline V gene has CDR1 LNHNV and CDR2 YYDKDF (reference sequence). This CDR3 contains 13 residues. V was clipped by 0 bases and J by 10 bases, with 7 bases between them. CDR3 bases: TGTGCCACCAGCAGAGAAGCGGGGTCACCCCTCCACTTT. Its protein is CATSREAGSPLHF.

The V gene is TRBV11-2, the J gene TRBJ2-7, with D tentatively TRBD1 (5 bases). Trimming cost V 1 base and J 0 bases, with 7 bases left between them. Germline V gene lookup returns CDR1 SGHAT and CDR2 FQNNGV. The CDR3 is 14 amino acids. The CDR3 DNA follows: TGTGCCAGCAGCTTAGTAGGGGCCTCCTACGAGCAGTACTTC. Protein sequence: CASSLVGASYEQYF.